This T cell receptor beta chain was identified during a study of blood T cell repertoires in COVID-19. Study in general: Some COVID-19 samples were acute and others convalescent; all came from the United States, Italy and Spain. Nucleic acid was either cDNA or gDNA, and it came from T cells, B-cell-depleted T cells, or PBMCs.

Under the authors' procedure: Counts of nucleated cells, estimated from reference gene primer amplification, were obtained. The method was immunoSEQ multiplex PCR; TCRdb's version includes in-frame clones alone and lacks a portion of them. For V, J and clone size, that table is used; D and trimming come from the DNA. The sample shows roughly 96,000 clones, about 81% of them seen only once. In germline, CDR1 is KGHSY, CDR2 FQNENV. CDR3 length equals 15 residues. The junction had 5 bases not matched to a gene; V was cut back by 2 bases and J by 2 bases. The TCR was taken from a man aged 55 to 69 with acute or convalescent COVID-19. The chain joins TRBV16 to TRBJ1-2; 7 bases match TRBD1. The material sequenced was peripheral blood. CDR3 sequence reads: CASSQETGRNYGYTF. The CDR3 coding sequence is TGTGCCAGCAGCCAAGAGACAGGGAGAAACTATGGCTACACCTTC.